What follows are 3 T cell receptor beta chains derived from one specimen sequenced in a study of T-cell memory formation after mild COVID-19. Each CDR3 protein gets one entry after TCRdb re-called the 5' RACE reads with MiXCR. Among about 560,000 distinct CDR3 sequences listed, 20% to 25% were seen once. The sequenced sample was PBMCs or a T cell subset sorted from them (not recorded which). The receptors here all came from an adult woman who had mild COVID-19 (a few samples of this study predate the infection). Cell type and time point are not known.

In this sample, this clonotype turned up a few times. This chain joins TRBV5-6 and TRBJ1-5; 7 nucleotides align to TRBD1. Trimming at V came to 1 base and at J to 1 base, leaving 5 bases not matched to a gene. Germline CDR1 and CDR2: SGHDT and YYEEEE. This CDR3 spans 16 amino acids. The DNA for the CDR3 is TGTGCCAGCAGCTTGTTTCGAGGGGGCAGCAATCAGCCCCAGCATTTT. Amino acids: CASSLFRGGSNQPQHF.

This clonotype was recorded many times. This chain uses TRBV12-3 or TRBV12-4 with TRBJ1-1; D is undetermined. Trimming removed 0 bases at V and 3 bases at J, with 8 bases between. CDR3 size: 14 residues. In DNA, the CDR3 is TGTGCCAGCAGTTTAGCGACCGGGCACACTGAAGCTTTCTTT. Encoded protein: CASSLATGHTEAFF.

The rearrangement joins TRBV11-3 to TRBJ2-5; 7 bases map to TRBD1. CDR3 length: 13 amino acids. The trim removed 10 bases at V and 4 bases at J, leaving 9 bases unmatched. Germline V gene sequence: CDR1 SGHNT, CDR2 YENEEA. CDR3 in amino acids: CATRTGSTETQYF. The CDR3 nucleotides read TGTGCCACCAGGACAGGCTCAACAGAGACCCAGTACTTC.